What follows are 15 T cell receptor beta chains derived from one specimen sequenced in a study of response to subunit inactivated influenza vaccine. TCRdb itself ran the RT-PCR reads through MiXCR, one entry per CDR3 protein. The sample contains 590,000 or so distinct CDR3 sequences, less than 15% of which appear only once. The sequencing used PBMCs from blood, collected 14 days before vaccination. The receptors were sampled from a middle-aged man who received an inactivated influenza vaccine.

This clonotype was counted only a few times. V usage is TRBV6-6 and J usage is TRBJ1-4; the D is unclear. V lost 6 bases and J 3 bases, leaving 8 bases between the germline ends. This CDR3 region has 13 residues. Germline V gene data show CDR1 as MNHNY and CDR2 as SVGAGI (reference sequence). CDR3 region: CASSLKSNEKLFF. The CDR3 nucleotides read TGTGCCAGCAGCCTTAAATCTAATGAAAAACTGTTTTTT.

This clonotype was seen more than once but under ten times. The chain uses TRBV10-3 and TRBJ2-3; TRBD1 is a possible D gene (6 bases). This CDR3 is built from 14 residues. Germline V CDR1 and CDR2: ENHRY, SYGVKD. V lost 6 bases and J 0 bases, leaving 10 bases between the germline ends. CDR3 residues: CAIRNTGSTDTQYF. The CDR3 coding sequence is TGTGCCATCAGGAATACAGGGAGCACAGATACGCAGTATTTT.

V and J are TRBV11-2 and TRBJ2-2; TRBD2 is a possible D gene (7 bases). Between the trimmed V and J ends, which lost 3 bases and 5 bases, there was a span of 16 bases. The CDR3 contains 16 residues. The germline CDR1 and CDR2 sequences are SGHAT and FQNNGV. This chain's CDR3 is CASSFGGGARTGELFF. The CDR3 coding sequence is TGTGCCAGCAGCTTCGGAGGGGGGGCGCGTACCGGGGAGCTGTTTTTT.

The rearrangement links TRBV6-5 to TRBJ2-7, with D possibly TRBD2 on 5 matching bases. The germline gives CDR1 MNHEY, CDR2 SVGAGI. V was pared by 0 bases and J by 1 base, with 13 bases between. The CDR3 spans 16 residues. CDR3 nucleotides: TGTGCCAGCAGTTACTCCGGGGAGCGAGGATCCTACGAGCAGTACTTC. Translation gives CASSYSGERGSYEQYF.

This clonotype was counted many times. The rearrangement uses TRBV15 and TRBJ1-1, with D possibly being TRBD1 (5 bases). V was pared by 0 bases and J by 7 bases, with 12 bases between. This CDR3 is built from 14 residues. Germline CDR1 and CDR2: LNHNV and YYDKDF (reference sequence). CDR3 sequence: CATSRDLGPNEAFF. The CDR3 DNA is TGTGCCACCAGCAGAGATCTGGGGCCAAATGAAGCTTTCTTT.

This clonotype appeared a few times. The chain links TRBV20-1 to TRBJ2-3, with unresolved D. The CDR3 sequence is 14 residues long. Trimming took 6 bases from V and 6 from J, leaving 19 bases between them. CDR1 is DFQATT, CDR2 SNEGSKA, per germline (reference sequence). The CDR3 DNA reads TGCAGTGCCAGGAGTCCTACCCATCGGGATACGCAGTATTTT. This translates into CSARSPTHRDTQYF.

The V and J genes are TRBV5-1 and TRBJ2-3, with D tentatively TRBD2 (7 bases). V gave up 0 bases and J gave up 1 base, with 12 bases separating them. Germline V gene lookup returns CDR1 SGHRS and CDR2 YFSETQ. There are 16 residues in the CDR3. The CDR3, as DNA: TGCGCCAGCAGCTTGGCCCCGGGGGGCCGCACAGATACGCAGTATTTT. It encodes CASSLAPGGRTDTQYF.

This clonotype was counted only a few times. The chain uses TRBV5-1 and TRBJ2-1; 14 bases are a match to TRBD2. V was pared by 1 base and J by 4 bases, with 10 bases of the junction left unmatched. Looked up from germline, CDR1 is SGHRS and CDR2 is YFSETQ. The CDR3 contains 19 residues. CDR3 in amino acids: CASSLLGTSGRKTYNEQFF. In nucleotides, the CDR3 is TGCGCCAGCAGCTTGTTAGGGACTAGCGGGAGAAAAACGTACAATGAGCAGTTCTTC.

There are a few counts of this clonotype. V and J are TRBV10-3 and TRBJ2-5; a weak D match, TRBD2 (5 bases). The CDR3 has 14 amino acids. V was pared by 0 bases and J by 3 bases, with 8 bases between. Germline CDR1 and CDR2: ENHRY and SYGVKD. In DNA form, the CDR3 reads TGTGCCATCAGTGAGTCGAGGGATGAAGAGACCCAGTACTTC. This codes for CAISESRDEETQYF.

The CDR3 DNA reads TGTGCCTGGAGTTACCCGGCCCGCGCAGATACGCAGTATTTT. This translates into CAWSYPARADTQYF. The chain couples TRBV30 to TRBJ2-3, with D unclear. Trimming took off 2 bases at V and 4 bases at J, with 13 bases between the two ends. Germline loops: CDR1 GTSNPN, CDR2 SVGIG (reference sequence). The CDR3 extends over 14 amino acids.

This clonotype was seen many times. This chain connects TRBV20-1 to TRBJ2-4; D perhaps matches TRBD2 (5 bases). The CDR3 loop spans 13 amino acids. The germline V gene encodes CDR1 DFQATT and CDR2 SNEGSKA (reference sequence). Between the trimmed V and J ends, which lost 6 bases and 6 bases, there was a span of 15 bases. Here the CDR3 DNA reads TGCAGTGCCACCCCCGGAGGAGGAAACATTCAGTACTTC. Encoded protein: CSATPGGGNIQYF.

This clonotype appeared a few times. The gene calls are TRBV4-1 and TRBJ2-2; D unclear. The V and J ends lost 4 bases and 7 bases respectively, with 10 bases between them. Germline V gene data show CDR1 as MGHRA and CDR2 as YSYEKL. The CDR3 is 13 residues long. The CDR3 protein is CASSRPDGGELFF. CDR3 DNA: TGCGCCAGCAGCCGACCGGACGGCGGGGAGCTGTTTTTT.

This clonotype appeared a few times. This chain links TRBV4-1 with TRBJ2-7; D is tentatively TRBD1 or TRBD2 (5 bases each). V was shortened by 5 bases and J by 0 bases, with 11 bases between the two germline ends. In germline, CDR1 is MGHRA, CDR2 YSYEKL. This CDR3 region has 14 residues. The CDR3 DNA reads as TGCGCCAGCAGCAAGGGACCAATCTCCTACGAGCAGTACTTC. Residues: CASSKGPISYEQYF.

V usage is TRBV7-2 and J usage is TRBJ2-7; D not resolved. V was clipped by 7 bases and J by 1 base, with 14 bases between them. The CDR3 loop spans 14 amino acids. CDR1 is SGHTA and CDR2 is FQGNSA in the germline V gene. CDR3 in DNA: TGTGCCAGCATCTTTGGGGATGCTTCCTACGAGCAGTACTTC. It codes for CASIFGDASYEQYF.

In its sample, this clonotype was seen a few times. This chain joins TRBV29-1 and TRBJ2-1; TRBD1 matches at 10 bases. Germline CDR1 SQVTM, CDR2 ANQGSEA. The CDR3 length is 14 residues. J lost 8 bases, V lost 4 bases, and 8 bases had no gene match. CDR3 DNA sequence: TGCAGCGTTGCCGACAGGGGGCTTAGGGATGAGCAGTTCTTC. This sequence encodes CSVADRGLRDEQFF.